The 17 T cell receptor beta chains presented below share a single source sample, sequenced in a study of T cell changes during pregnancy in multiple sclerosis. Some clones are missing from TCRdb's copy, which holds only in-frame ones; the method was immunoSEQ multiplex PCR. The sample has roughly 45,000 clones, 85% to 90% seen once. Sample: peripheral blood, taken in the first trimester of pregnancy. These receptors all stem from a female donor in good health, enrolled as a control in a pregnancy study.

V is TRBV7-2 and J is TRBJ2-7, with D perhaps matching TRBD1 (6 bases). This CDR3 has 14 amino acids. V was trimmed by 4 bases and J by 2 bases, leaving 12 bases between them. Germline V CDR1 and CDR2: SGHTA, FQGNSA. As DNA, the CDR3 is TGTGCCAGCAGCTCCAAGCAGGGGACCTACGAGCAGTACTTC. Translation gives CASSSKQGTYEQYF.

V usage is TRBV7-9 and J usage is TRBJ2-2; maybe TRBD2 (7 bases). The germline gives CDR1 SEHNR, CDR2 FQNEAQ (reference sequence). CDR3 length equals 17 residues. The V gene lost 7 bases and the J gene lost 5 bases, with 23 bases spanning the gap. The DNA for the CDR3 is TGTGCCAGCACCGTGATTAAGGGGGGGCCTCGGACCGGGGAGCTGTTTTTT. Its translation: CASTVIKGGPRTGELFF.

This chain links TRBV7-2 with TRBJ2-7; 9 positions match TRBD1. The V gene end was trimmed by 5 bases and the J gene end by 5 bases; junction bases not matched to a gene: 10. The length of the CDR3 is 15 residues. Germline V CDR1 and CDR2: SGHTA, FQGNSA. The CDR3 DNA follows: TGTGCCAGCAGCCCGGACAGGGGATACATGGACGAGCAGTACTTC. This codes for CASSPDRGYMDEQYF.

The chain links TRBV30 to TRBJ2-3, with TRBD2 as a possible D gene (6 bases). The CDR3 spans 13 residues. CDR1 is GTSNPN, CDR2 SVGIG, per germline (reference sequence). Between the trimmed V and J ends, which lost 5 bases and 0 bases, there was a span of 9 bases. The CDR3 sequence: CAWGAGSTDTQYF. CDR3 nucleotide sequence: TGTGCCTGGGGAGCGGGCAGCACAGATACGCAGTATTTT.

For the CDR3, the DNA is TGTGCCAGCAGCATACTCGGGACTAGCGAAGGGGGGAATGAGCAGTTCTTC. Translated, it gives CASSILGTSEGGNEQFF. The chain joins TRBV9 to TRBJ2-1, with 10 nucleotides matching TRBD2. The germline V gene encodes CDR1 SGDLS and CDR2 YYNGEE. The trim removed 4 bases at V and 7 bases at J, leaving 14 bases unmatched. This CDR3 contains 17 residues. The entire variable domain, with the rest obtained from reference TRBV9 and TRBJ2-1, is as follows: DSGVTQTPKHLITATGQRVTLRCSPRSGDLSVYWYQQSLDQGLQFLIQYYNGEERAKGNILERFSAQQFPDLHSELNLSSLELGDSALYFCASSILGTSEGGNEQFFGPGTRLTVL.

The chain is built from TRBV4-3 and TRBJ2-7; D may be TRBD1 (7 bases). This CDR3 spans 15 amino acids. Germline V lookup: CDR1 LGHNA, CDR2 YSLEER. V was clipped by 0 bases and J by 2 bases, with 11 bases between them. CDR3: CASSQDLRGAYEQYF. The CDR3 coding sequence is TGCGCCAGCAGCCAAGACCTCAGGGGGGCCTACGAGCAGTACTTC.

This clone was picked up one time. The V call is TRBV18, the J call TRBJ2-1; 9 nucleotides agree with TRBD1. CDR3 length equals 15 residues. CDR1 is KGHSH, CDR2 LQKENI, per germline. Germline trimming cut 6 bases from V and 7 bases from J; bases unmatched to any gene: 10. The CDR3 sequence: CASSLGQGAPNEQFF. For the CDR3, the DNA is TGTGCCAGCTCCTTGGGACAGGGTGCCCCAAATGAGCAGTTCTTC.

This sequence joins TRBV2 and TRBJ2-5, with D tentatively TRBD2 (5 bases). Germline assignment: CDR1 SNHLY and CDR2 FYNNEI. V shed 6 bases and J shed 5 bases, with 13 bases lying between them. This CDR3 has 13 amino acids. CDR3: CASRRVLGETQYF. CDR3 bases: TGTGCCAGCAGGCGGGTGCTGGGGGAGACCCAGTACTTC.

This clone was recorded only once. The J gene is TRBJ2-5, the V gene TRBV27; D remains unclear. Germline assignment: CDR1 MNHEY and CDR2 SMNVEV (reference sequence). The CDR3 totals 15 residues. V lost 5 bases to trimming and J lost 5 bases, with 18 bases between them. CDR3: CASSPSRQPAETQYF. The CDR3 DNA follows: TGTGCCAGCAGTCCGAGCCGACAACCGGCGGAGACCCAGTACTTC.

The V call is TRBV7-2, the J call TRBJ1-1; D perhaps matches TRBD1 (6 bases). The V end lost 4 bases, the J end lost 7 bases, and 13 bases lay between the germline ends. Germline V lookup: CDR1 SGHTA, CDR2 FQGNSA. This CDR3 is built from 13 residues. Here the CDR3 reads CASSWGPSIEAFF. For the CDR3, the DNA is TGTGCCAGCAGCTGGGGGCCGAGTATTGAAGCTTTCTTT.

The genes are TRBV10-3 and TRBJ2-7; 7 bases are a match to TRBD1. Germline CDR1 ENHRY, CDR2 SYGVKD. This CDR3 spans 15 amino acids. V dropped 5 bases and J dropped 4; count of bases not matched to a gene: 11. The CDR3 sequence is CAISTVRQGRYEQYF. CDR3 DNA sequence: TGTGCCATCAGTACAGTCCGACAGGGCAGGTACGAGCAGTACTTC.

DNA of the CDR3: TGTGCCAGCAGTTTATCCCTGTTCACAGATACGCAGTATTTT. It translates to CASSLSLFTDTQYF. This chain connects TRBV27 to TRBJ2-3; D unresolved. The CDR3 runs to 14 residues. Trimming cost V 0 bases and J 2 bases, with 6 bases left between them. CDR1 is MNHEY, CDR2 SMNVEV, per germline (reference sequence).

This chain links TRBV5-1 with TRBJ2-2; D perhaps matches TRBD2 (6 bases). The CDR3 spans 13 residues. Germline CDR1 and CDR2: SGHRS and YFSETQ. V was shortened by 4 bases and J by 7 bases, with 11 bases between the two germline ends. CDR3 nucleotides: TGCGCCAGCAGCCTTAGCGGAGGCGGGGAGCTGTTTTTT. This encodes CASSLSGGGELFF.

This sequence joins TRBV28 and TRBJ2-3; the D gene is possibly TRBD2 (6 bases). The V gene's germline CDR1 is MDHEN and CDR2 SYDVKM. The ends were cut back, 6 bases at V and 6 bases at J, with 16 bases in the middle. The CDR3 runs to 14 residues. CDR3 DNA: TGTGCCAGCAGGGTGGGTAGCGGCGGGGATACGCAGTATTTT. Translation gives CASRVGSGGDTQYF.

J is TRBJ1-1 and V is TRBV5-1; tentative D call: TRBD1 (6 bases). With 1 base removed from V and 2 bases from J, the gap between germline ends came to 12 bases. CDR1 and CDR2 from the germline V gene are SGHRS and YFSETQ. CDR3 length: 15 residues. The CDR3 DNA sequence: TGCGCCAGCAGCTTGAATGCAGGGGTCAACACTGAAGCTTTCTTT. It yields the protein CASSLNAGVNTEAFF.

The CDR3 sequence: CASSFGWENEQYF. In DNA form, the CDR3 reads TGTGCCAGCAGTTTCGGGTGGGAGAACGAGCAGTACTTC. This chain connects TRBV7-2 to TRBJ2-7, with D maybe TRBD2 (5 bases). Per the germline V gene, CDR1 is SGHTA and CDR2 is FQGNSA. The ends were cut back, 6 bases at V and 5 bases at J, with 14 bases in the middle. This CDR3 is built from 13 residues.

The chain has TRBV6-6 and TRBJ2-7, with D maybe TRBD1 (5 bases). Germline V gene data show CDR1 as MNHNY and CDR2 as SVGAGI (reference sequence). The CDR3 contains 10 residues. Trimming removed 8 bases at V and 9 bases at J, with 11 bases between. The CDR3 DNA reads as TGTGCCAGCGCCAGGGTTAGGCAGTACTTC. It yields the protein CASARVRQYF.